These 12 T cell receptor beta chains share one sample of origin, sequenced in a study of cytomegalovirus exposure and HLA in healthy donors. Use of 60 Vbeta and 13 Jbeta primers characterized the PCR. Measured with immunoSEQ multiplex PCR; TCRdb has only the in-frame clones, and not every one. The repertoire holds some 100,000 clones, with 75% to 85% as singletons. The sample consisted of PBMCs. The origin of the receptors is a woman between 50 and 59 years old in good health and CMV-seropositive.

The chain recombines TRBV4-1 with TRBJ1-1; D might be TRBD1 (6 bases). Germline-derived CDR1 and CDR2 are MGHRA and YSYEKL. Trimming took 10 bases from V and 1 from J, leaving 13 bases between them. The length of the CDR3 is 13 residues. This CDR3 is CATMGGANTEAFF. CDR3 nucleotides: TGCGCCACCATGGGGGGGGCGAACACTGAAGCTTTCTTT.

The chain joins TRBV6-5 to TRBJ1-3; D is uncertain. The germline V gene encodes CDR1 MNHEY and CDR2 SVGAGI. CDR3 length: 16 residues. Trimming shortened V by 0 bases and J by 0 bases, and 9 bases separated the two germline ends. The DNA for the CDR3 is TGTGCCAGCAGTTACTCGGCAGGCCTCTCTGGAAACACCATATATTTT. Encoded protein: CASSYSAGLSGNTIYF.

This chain joins TRBV7-3 and TRBJ2-2, with TRBD2 identical over 14 bases. J gave up 5 bases and V 3 bases, and 5 bases lay outside the gene matches. The CDR3 spans 17 residues. Looked up from germline, CDR1 is SGHTA and CDR2 is FQGTGA. The CDR3 spells CASSLPRTSGGTGELFF. The CDR3 DNA reads TGTGCCAGCAGCTTGCCTAGGACTAGCGGGGGGACCGGGGAGCTGTTTTTT.

The chain is built from TRBV5-5 and TRBJ2-7; 8 bases are a match to TRBD2. The CDR3 length is 15 residues. The junction had 9 bases not matched to a gene; V was cut back by 4 bases and J by 3 bases. Germline V lookup: CDR1 SGHKS, CDR2 YYEKEE (reference sequence). The CDR3 nucleotides are TGTGCCAGCAGCATCGTAGCGGGACTAAACTACGAGCAGTACTTC. Its translation is CASSIVAGLNYEQYF.

In its sample, this clone was seen a few times. The chain joins TRBV4-2 to TRBJ1-1; D is unclear. V was trimmed by 4 bases and J by 11 bases, leaving 17 bases between them. The CDR3 is 13 amino acids. Germline CDR1 reads LGHNA; CDR2 reads YNFKEQ. CDR3 loop: CASSPAEKARAFF. Here the CDR3 DNA reads TGTGCCAGCAGCCCCGCGGAGAAGGCTCGGGCTTTCTTT.

This clone was seen a few times. The chain couples TRBV30 to TRBJ2-1; 10 bases are a match to TRBD2. The CDR3 length is 15 residues. The J segment lost 8 bases and the V segment lost 3 bases, leaving 10 bases of the junction unmatched. Germline loops: CDR1 GTSNPN, CDR2 SVGIG (reference sequence). CDR3 nucleotide sequence: TGTGCCTGGAGCCCGGGACTAGCGATGACCCATGAGCAGTTCTTC. This translates into CAWSPGLAMTHEQFF.

The chain combines TRBV5-4 with TRBJ1-2; 7 positions match TRBD1. Losses at the gene ends were 4 bases for V and 3 bases for J; bases not matched to a gene: 6. Germline CDR1 is SGHNT and CDR2 is YYREEE (reference sequence). The CDR3 consists of 14 residues. CDR3 DNA: TGTGCCAGCAGCCCGGGACAGATCGACTATGGCTACACCTTC. Encoded protein: CASSPGQIDYGYTF.

This chain links TRBV6-5 with TRBJ2-3, with 9 bases aligning to TRBD2. The V gene's germline CDR1 is MNHEY and CDR2 SVGAGI. This CDR3 spans 15 amino acids. V gave up 5 bases and J gave up 6 bases; unmatched junction bases: 9. The CDR3: CASSGAGGRMDTQYF. CDR3 in DNA: TGTGCCAGCAGTGGTGCGGGAGGGCGCATGGATACGCAGTATTTT.

This sequence joins TRBV11-2 and TRBJ1-1; 8 bases are shared with TRBD1. V was pared by 6 bases and J by 7 bases, with 7 bases of the junction left unmatched. Per the germline V gene, CDR1 is SGHAT and CDR2 is FQNNGV. The CDR3 runs 13 residues. The CDR3 region has the DNA TGTGCCAGCAGATTATCAGACAGGGGTGAAGCTTTCTTT. It is translated as CASRLSDRGEAFF.

The chain is built from TRBV27 and TRBJ1-1, with a weak D call TRBD1 (6 bases). The germline CDR1 and CDR2 sequences are MNHEY and SMNVEV (reference sequence). The CDR3 totals 17 residues. Trimming pared 1 base from V and 5 bases from J, leaving 20 bases between. CDR3 sequence (DNA): TGTGCCAGCAGTTTATGGGCCGGGGGGGCGCAGAATACTGAAGCTTTCTTT. This encodes CASSLWAGGAQNTEAFF.

V usage is TRBV4-1 and J usage is TRBJ2-5, with 10 bases that match TRBD2. Germline CDR1 reads MGHRA; CDR2 reads YSYEKL. The V gene end was trimmed by 3 bases and the J gene end by 9 bases; junction bases not matched to a gene: 7. The CDR3 extends over 14 amino acids. CDR3 bases: TGCGCCAGCAGCCAGGTAGCGGGAGGCCGACCCCAGTACTTC. Translation: CASSQVAGGRPQYF.

The chain recombines TRBV30 with TRBJ2-1; no clear D. Deletions cut 7 bases from V and 0 bases from J, with 13 bases between. Germline CDR1 reads GTSNPN; CDR2 reads SVGIG (reference sequence). The CDR3 spans 14 residues. The CDR3 here is CASSAVSSYNEQFF. DNA of the CDR3: TGTGCCTCCTCGGCGGTCAGCTCCTACAATGAGCAGTTCTTC.